This T cell receptor (beta chain) was profiled in a study of human T cells and chemical hapten exposure. Looking at the study overall: Across the whole study, which lasted roughly 24 weeks, patients were given diphenylcyclopropenone on the scalp once a week. DPC 0.01% went on the upper back by patch test, with reading at 6 days.

For the library, individual cDNA molecules each received unique molecular identifiers. MiXCR, applied by TCRdb to the RACE reads, yields one record per CDR3 protein. The table shows some 400,000 distinct CDR3 sequences, with 4.8% occurring only once. The CDR3 spans 13 residues. The V end lost 2 bases, the J end lost 4 bases, and 6 bases lay between the germline ends. Germline values: CDR1 SNHLY, CDR2 FYNNEI. Time point: patch test 1, 2 weeks after DPC sensitization. Documented treatment: therapeutic diphenylcyclopropenone sensitization with weekly scalp DPC. Samples of blood were obtained prior to the application of each patch test. This clonotype was counted at least ten times.

The input for sequencing was whole blood, taken in connection with sensitization to the hapten diphenylcyclopropenone (DPC). The receptor was isolated from a woman between 45 and 65 years old with alopecia areata. Some clones in this sample may be carry-over from other donors' samples. The V call is TRBV2, the J call TRBJ1-5, with D hard to call. The CDR3 region is CASSEWRNQPQHF. CDR3 in DNA: TGTGCCAGCAGTGAATGGCGGAATCAGCCCCAGCATTTT.